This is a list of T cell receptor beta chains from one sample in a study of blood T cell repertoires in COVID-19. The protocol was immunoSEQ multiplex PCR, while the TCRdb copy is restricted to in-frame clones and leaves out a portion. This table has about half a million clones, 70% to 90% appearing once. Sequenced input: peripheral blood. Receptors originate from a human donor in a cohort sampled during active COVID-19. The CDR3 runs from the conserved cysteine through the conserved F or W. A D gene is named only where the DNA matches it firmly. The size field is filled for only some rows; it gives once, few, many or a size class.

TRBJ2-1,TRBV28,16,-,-,TGTGCCAGCAGTTCCACAGGAGGGCGCATAGACAATGAGCAGTTCTTC,CASSSTGGRIDNEQFF
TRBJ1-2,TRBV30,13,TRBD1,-,TGTGCCTGGAAAGTGGGACAGGGTTATGGCTACACCTTC,CAWKVGQGYGYTF
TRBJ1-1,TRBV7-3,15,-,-,TGTGCCAGCAGCCCTCGGGAGGGGTTGAACACTGAAGCTTTCTTT,CASSPREGLNTEAFF
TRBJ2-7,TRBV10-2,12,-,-,TGCGCCAGCAGTGAGACATCCTACGAGCAGTACTTC,CASSETSYEQYF
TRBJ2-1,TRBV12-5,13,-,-,TGTGCTAGTGCTAATTGGGGGCCGGATGAGCAGTTCTTC,CASANWGPDEQFF
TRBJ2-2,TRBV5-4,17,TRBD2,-,TGTGCCAGCAGCTGGACTAGCGGGAGAAGAGGCCCCGGGGAGCTGTTTTTT,CASSWTSGRRGPGELFF
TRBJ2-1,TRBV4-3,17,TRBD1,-,TGCGCCAGCAGCCAAGATCCCGACAGGGGGCCCTACAATGAGCAGTTCTTC,CASSQDPDRGPYNEQFF
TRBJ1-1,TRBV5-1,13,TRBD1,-,TGCGCCAGCAGTAACAGGGGCGACACTGAAGCTTTCTTT,CASSNRGDTEAFF
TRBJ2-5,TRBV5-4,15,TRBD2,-,TGTGCCAGCAGCTCCCAGAAGGTAGCGGGAGAGACCCAGTACTTC,CASSSQKVAGETQYF
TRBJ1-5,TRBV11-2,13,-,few,TGTGCCAGCAGCTTCGACTTCGATCAGCCCCAGCATTTT,CASSFDFDQPQHF
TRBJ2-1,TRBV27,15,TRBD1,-,TGTGCCAGCAGGGCCAGACAGGGGTCCTACAATGAGCAGTTCTTC,CASRARQGSYNEQFF
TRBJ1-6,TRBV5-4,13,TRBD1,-,TGTGCCAGCAGCCCCGGGACAGGGGAACCCCTCCACTTT,CASSPGTGEPLHF
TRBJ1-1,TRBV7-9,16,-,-,TGTGCCAGCAGCTCTAGACAGGCTTTGGTGAACACTGAAGCTTTCTTT,CASSSRQALVNTEAFF
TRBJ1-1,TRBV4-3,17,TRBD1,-,TGCGCCAGCAGCCAAGACGGTGGGGGACAGGGGAGAACTGAAGCTTTCTTT,CASSQDGGGQGRTEAFF
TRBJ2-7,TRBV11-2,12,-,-,TGTGCCAGCAGCCGGAACAGGGACGAGCAGTACTTC,CASSRNRDEQYF
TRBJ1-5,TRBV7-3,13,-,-,TGTGCCAGCAGCCCAGGGGGCAATCAGCCCCAGCATTTT,CASSPGGNQPQHF
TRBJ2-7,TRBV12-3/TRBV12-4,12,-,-,TGTGCCAGCAGTCCCGGACCTACAGGGCAGTACTTC,CASSPGPTGQYF
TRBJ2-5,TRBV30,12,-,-,TGTGCCTGGAGTGTACCCGATTCGGCCCAGTACTTC,CAWSVPDSAQYF
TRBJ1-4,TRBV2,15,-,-,TGTGCCAGCAGTCAGCTGACAACAACTAATGAAAAACTGTTTTTT,CASSQLTTTNEKLFF
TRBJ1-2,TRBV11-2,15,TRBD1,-,TGTGCCAGCAGCCCCCGGACAGGGGTAAGCTATGGCTACACCTTC,CASSPRTGVSYGYTF
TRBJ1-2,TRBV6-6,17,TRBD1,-,TGTGCCAGCAGTCCTGTCCCGGGACAGGGGCGGTACTATGGCTACACCTTC,CASSPVPGQGRYYGYTF
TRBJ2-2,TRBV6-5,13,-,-,TGTGCCAGCAGGACGGGAGACACCGGGGAGCTGTTTTTT,CASRTGDTGELFF